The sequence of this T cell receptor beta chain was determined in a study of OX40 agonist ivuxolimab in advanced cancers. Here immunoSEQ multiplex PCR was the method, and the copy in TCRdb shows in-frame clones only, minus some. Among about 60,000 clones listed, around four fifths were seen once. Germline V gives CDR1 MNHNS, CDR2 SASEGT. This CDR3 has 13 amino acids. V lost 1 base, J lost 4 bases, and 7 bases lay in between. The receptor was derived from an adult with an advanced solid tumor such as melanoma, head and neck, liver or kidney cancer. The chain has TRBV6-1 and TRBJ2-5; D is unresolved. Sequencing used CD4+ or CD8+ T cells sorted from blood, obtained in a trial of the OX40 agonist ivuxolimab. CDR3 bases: TGTGCCAGCAGTGAAGTCCTGGGAGAGACCCAGTACTTC. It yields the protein CASSEVLGETQYF.